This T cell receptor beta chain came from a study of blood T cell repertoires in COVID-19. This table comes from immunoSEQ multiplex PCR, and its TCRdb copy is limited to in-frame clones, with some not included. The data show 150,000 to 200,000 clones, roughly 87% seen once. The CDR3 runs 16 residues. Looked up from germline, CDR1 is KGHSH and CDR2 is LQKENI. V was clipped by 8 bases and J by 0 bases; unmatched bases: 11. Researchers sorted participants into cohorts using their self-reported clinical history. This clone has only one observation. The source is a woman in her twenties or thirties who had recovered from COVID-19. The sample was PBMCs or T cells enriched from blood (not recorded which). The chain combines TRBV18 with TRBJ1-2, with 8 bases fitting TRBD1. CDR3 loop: CASPGKPTGANYGYTF. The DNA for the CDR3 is TGTGCCAGCCCGGGGAAACCGACAGGGGCTAACTATGGCTACACCTTC.